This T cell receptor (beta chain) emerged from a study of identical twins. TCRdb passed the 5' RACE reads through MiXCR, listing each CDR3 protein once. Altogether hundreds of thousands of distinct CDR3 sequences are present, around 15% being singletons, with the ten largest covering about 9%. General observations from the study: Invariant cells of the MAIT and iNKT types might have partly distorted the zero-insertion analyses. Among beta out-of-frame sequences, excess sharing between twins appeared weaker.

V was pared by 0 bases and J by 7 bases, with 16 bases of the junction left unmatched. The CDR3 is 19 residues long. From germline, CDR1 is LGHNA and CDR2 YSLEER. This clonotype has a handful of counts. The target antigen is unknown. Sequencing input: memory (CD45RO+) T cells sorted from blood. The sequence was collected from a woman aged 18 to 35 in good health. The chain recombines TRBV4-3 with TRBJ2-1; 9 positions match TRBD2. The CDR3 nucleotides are TGCGCCAGCAGCCAAGATCGATCGGCGAGCGGGAGGCCTCTTAATGAGCAGTTCTTC. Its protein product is CASSQDRSASGRPLNEQFF.